A single sample is the source of the 10 T cell receptor beta chains below, sequenced in a study of shared clonotypes between healthy human individuals. Data came from immunoSEQ multiplex PCR; TCRdb stores just in-frame clones and leaves some out. The top ten clones hold around 0.4% of a sample with around 2.5 million clones, roughly 93% of them seen once. The sequenced sample consisted of naive CD4+ T cells from PBMCs. Noted subset: CD45RA+ positively selected. These TCRs come from a man younger than 35 in good health. Some clones in this sample may be carry-over from other donors' samples.

This chain connects TRBV5-1 to TRBJ2-2; perhaps TRBD2 as D (6 bases). Per germline, CDR1 SGHRS and CDR2 YFSETQ. CDR3 length: 14 amino acids. V lost 7 bases and J 2 bases, leaving 12 bases between the germline ends. The CDR3 nucleotides read TGCGCCAGCCGAGTTAGCGGTAACACCGGGGAGCTGTTTTTT. Translated: CASRVSGNTGELFF. Supplemented by reference TRBV5-1 and TRBJ2-2, the full variable domain reads KAGVTQTPRYLIKTRGQQVTLSCSPISGHRSVSWYQQTPGQGLQFLFEYFSETQRNKGNFPGRFSGRQFSNSRSEMNVSTLELGDSALYLCASRVSGNTGELFFGEGSRLTVL.

For this clone: This CDR3 is also generated by other DNA sequences in the sample. The chain carries TRBV28 and TRBJ1-1; no definite D call. CDR1 MDHEN and CDR2 SYDVKM come from the germline V gene. The CDR3 contains 13 residues. V gave up 2 bases and J gave up 1 base, with 5 bases separating them. The CDR3 loop reads CASSLGQNTEAFF. CDR3 DNA: TGTGCCAGCAGTTTAGGGCAGAACACTGAAGCTTTCTTT.

In this sample, this clone turned up a few times. This CDR3 reads CASSPQWGVNTEAFF. CDR3 in DNA: TGTGCCAGTAGTCCCCAATGGGGAGTGAACACTGAAGCTTTCTTT. The chain carries TRBV19 and TRBJ1-1; D unclear. Germline CDR1 and CDR2: LNHDA and SQIVND (reference sequence). This CDR3 has 15 amino acids. Trimming removed 5 bases from V and 0 bases from J, with 13 bases in between. Filled out from reference TRBV19 and TRBJ1-1, the complete variable domain reads DGGITQSPKYLFRKEGQNVTLSCEQNLNHDAMYWYRQDPGQGLRLIYYSQIVNDFQKGDIAEGYSVSREKKESFPLTVTSAQKNPTAFYLCASSPQWGVNTEAFFGQGTRLTVV.

The chain is built from TRBV6-5 and TRBJ1-2; no clear D. Trimming pared 0 bases from V and 4 bases from J, leaving 12 bases between. This CDR3 contains 15 residues. Germline V gene data show CDR1 as MNHEY and CDR2 as SVGAGI. The CDR3 loop is CASSYSGDLSYGYTF. The CDR3 DNA reads TGTGCCAGCAGTTACTCGGGAGATCTTTCCTATGGCTACACCTTC.

CDR3 region: CASSSRTGVRVEAFF. CDR3 DNA: TGTGCCAGCAGTTCCCGGACAGGGGTTAGGGTTGAAGCTTTCTTT. The chain recombines TRBV28 with TRBJ1-1; TRBD1 agrees at 9 bases. The germline V gene has CDR1 MDHEN and CDR2 SYDVKM. The CDR3 spans 15 residues. The V and J ends lost 4 bases and 7 bases, in that order; junction bases with no gene match: 10.

In this sample, this clone turned up a few times. This chain joins TRBV25-1 and TRBJ1-1, with a tentative D call TRBD1 (6 bases). The germline V and J ends were trimmed by 4 bases and 8 bases, with 14 bases remaining between them. The CDR3 is 13 amino acids. Germline loops: CDR1 MGHDK, CDR2 SYGVNS. The DNA for the CDR3 is TGTGCCAGCAGTGTCGGGGGGGCGTCCGAAGCTTTCTTT. Its translation is CASSVGGASEAFF.

The V call is TRBV6-6, the J call TRBJ1-4, with a tentative D call TRBD1 (5 bases). The CDR3 consists of 14 residues. CDR1 MNHNY and CDR2 SVGAGI come from the germline V gene (reference sequence). V was shortened by 2 bases and J by 6 bases, with 10 bases between the two germline ends. This CDR3 is CASSYRGTHEKLFF. The CDR3 DNA follows: TGTGCCAGCAGTTACAGGGGTACGCATGAAAAACTGTTTTTT.

The chain joins TRBV7-9 to TRBJ1-2; possible D gene TRBD1, 6 bases. V lost 4 bases and J lost 4, with 16 bases in between. The CDR3 totals 15 residues. Germline V CDR1 and CDR2: SEHNR, FQNEAQ (reference sequence). The CDR3 DNA reads TGTGCCAGCAGCTCGGGGGGCCTCGAGCTCTATGGCTACACCTTC. It is translated as CASSSGGLELYGYTF. The complete variable domain, with remaining parts taken from reference TRBV7-9 and TRBJ1-2, reads DTGVSQNPRHKITKRGQNVTFRCDPISEHNRLYWYRQTLGQGPEFLTYFQNEAQLEKSRLLSDRFSAERPKGSFSTLEIQRTEQGDSAMYLCASSSGGLELYGYTFGSGTRLTVV.

The chain joins TRBV29-1 to TRBJ2-5, with D unclear. CDR1 and CDR2 (germline): SQVTM, ANQGSEA. The CDR3 is 11 residues long. Trimming pared 4 bases from V and 5 bases from J, leaving 8 bases between. CDR3 protein: CSVAPQETQYF. The DNA of the CDR3 is TGCAGCGTTGCCCCTCAGGAGACCCAGTACTTC.

This chain joins TRBV28 and TRBJ1-2; 9 positions match TRBD1. V lost 5 bases and J lost 2; bases outside the gene matches: 9. This CDR3 comprises 16 residues. Per germline, CDR1 MDHEN and CDR2 SYDVKM. The CDR3 DNA follows: TGTGCCAGCAGTACCCCCCGGGGACAGGGAAACTATGGCTACACCTTC. Its protein is CASSTPRGQGNYGYTF.